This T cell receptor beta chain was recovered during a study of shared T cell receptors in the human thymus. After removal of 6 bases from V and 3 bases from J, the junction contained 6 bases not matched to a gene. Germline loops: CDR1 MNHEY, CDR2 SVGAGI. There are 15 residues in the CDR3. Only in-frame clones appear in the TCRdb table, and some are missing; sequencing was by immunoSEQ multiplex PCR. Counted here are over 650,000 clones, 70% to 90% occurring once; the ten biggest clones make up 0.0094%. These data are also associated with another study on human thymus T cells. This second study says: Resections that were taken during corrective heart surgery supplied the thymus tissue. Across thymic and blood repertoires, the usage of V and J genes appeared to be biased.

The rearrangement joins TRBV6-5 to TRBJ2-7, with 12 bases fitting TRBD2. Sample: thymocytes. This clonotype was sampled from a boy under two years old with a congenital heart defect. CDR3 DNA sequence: TGTGCCAGCAGCACGACTAGCGGGAGACACTACGAGCAGTACTTC. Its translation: CASSTTSGRHYEQYF.